A single sample is the source of the 26 T cell receptor beta chains below, sequenced in a study of CD8+CD57+ T cells in acquired aplastic anemia. All patients picked for sequencing had shown, by flow cytometry, an expansion of CD8+CD57+ cells. Genomic DNA, the template, was used for profiling of the TCR beta VDJ and CDR3. TCRdb reprocessed the reads via MiXCR and lists one record per CDR3 protein. Seen here are tens of thousands of distinct CDR3 sequences, about three quarters observed once, and the top ten hold 70% to 90%. Sequencing was done on a sample of sorted CD4+, CD8+, or CD8+CD57+ T cells (not recorded which) from PBMCs. These receptors were taken from a human donor with aplastic anemia.

As concerns this clonotype: Germline and junction disagree at one end, which may indicate a read error. The chain couples TRBV4-3 to TRBJ1-1; a weak D match, TRBD1 (5 bases). The CDR3 loop spans 15 amino acids. Germline CDR1 reads LGHNA; CDR2 reads YSLEER. The CDR3 region is CASSQDRGRNTEAFF. In DNA form, the CDR3 reads TGCGCCAGCAGCCAAGATCGGGGCAGGAACACTGAGGCTTTCTTT.

The genes are TRBV19 and TRBJ2-5; D is unresolved. The CDR3 contains 15 residues. Germline V CDR1 and CDR2: LNHDA, SQIVND (reference sequence). Trimming left V 2 bases short and J 2 bases short, with 12 bases between. DNA for the CDR3: TGTGCCAGTAGTATAAGGCTACAAAAGCAAGAGACCCAGTACTTC. This encodes CASSIRLQKQETQYF.

The chain links TRBV7-9 to TRBJ2-5; D is perhaps TRBD1 (6 bases). The CDR3 sequence is 14 residues long. Trimming shortened V by 3 bases and J by 2 bases, and 10 bases separated the two germline ends. The germline CDR1 and CDR2 sequences are SEHNR and FQNEAQ (reference sequence). CDR3 bases: TGTGCCAGCAGCTTCTCCGGGACACAAGAGACCCAGTACTTC. Amino acids: CASSFSGTQETQYF.

The chain joins TRBV12-3 or TRBV12-4 to TRBJ2-7; 7 positions match TRBD1. V trimming: 1 base; J trimming: 6 bases; junction bases outside the gene matches: 6. The CDR3 totals 14 residues. CDR3 sequence reads: CASSLGQGTVEQYF. The CDR3 nucleotides read TGTGCCAGCAGTTTAGGACAGGGAACAGTCGAGCAGTACTTC.

The chain has TRBV20-1 and TRBJ1-2; unclear D gene. CDR1 is DFQATT and CDR2 is SNEGSKA in the germline V gene (reference sequence). This CDR3 has 14 residues. V lost 3 bases to trimming and J lost 2 bases, with 13 bases between them. CDR3 amino acids: CSAREAGRNYGYTF. CDR3 bases: TGCAGTGCTAGGGAGGCAGGACGGAACTATGGCTACACCTTC.

The chain is built from TRBV4-1 and TRBJ2-1; 8 bases fit TRBD1. Germline CDR1 MGHRA, CDR2 YSYEKL. Trimming cost V 1 base and J 6 bases; bases outside gene matches: 2. The CDR3 is 14 amino acids. CDR3 loop: CASSQAQGVNEQFF. Written as DNA, the CDR3 is TGCGCCAGCAGCCAAGCACAGGGGGTCAATGAGCAGTTCTTC.

This chain joins TRBV19 and TRBJ1-2; D gene unclear. The germline CDR1 and CDR2 sequences are LNHDA and SQIVND (reference sequence). V lost 3 bases and J 5 bases, leaving 13 bases between the germline ends. The CDR3 sequence is 14 residues long. This CDR3 is CASSIGRVGYGYTF. In nucleotides, the CDR3 is TGTGCCAGTAGTATCGGGAGGGTTGGATATGGCTACACCTTC.

The rearrangement links TRBV2 to TRBJ1-1, with D hard to call. CDR3 length: 15 residues. Germline V gene lookup returns CDR1 SNHLY and CDR2 FYNNEI. Trimming removed 5 bases at V and 2 bases at J, with 15 bases between. The CDR3 DNA follows: TGTGCCAGCAGTACCAGCCGACGGCGAAACACTGAAGCTTTCTTT. Translation gives CASSTSRRRNTEAFF. The variable domain in full, completed from reference TRBV2 and TRBJ1-1, reads EPEVTQTPSHQVTQMGQEVILRCVPISNHLYFYWYRQILGQKVEFLVSFYNNEISEKSEIFDDQFSVERPDGSNFTLKIRSTKLEDSAMYFCASSTSRRRNTEAFFGQGTRLTVV.

The V and J genes are TRBV10-2 and TRBJ2-7; D is possibly TRBD2 (6 bases). In germline, CDR1 is WSHSY, CDR2 SAAADI. The CDR3 runs 13 residues. V was trimmed by 7 bases and J by 7 bases, leaving 17 bases between them. The CDR3 here is CASTRDLSFEQYF. Written as DNA, the CDR3 is TGCGCCAGCACCAGGGACTTATCGTTTGAGCAGTACTTC.

Here the CDR3 DNA reads TGTGCCAGCAGGCCCTACAGGGGGGAAGAGACCCAGTACTTC. Residues: CASRPYRGEETQYF. The chain links TRBV2 to TRBJ2-5; 8 positions agree with TRBD1. V lost 6 bases to trimming and J lost 3 bases; unmatched junction nucleotides: 6. Germline CDR1 and CDR2: SNHLY and FYNNEI. CDR3 length equals 14 residues.

V usage is TRBV10-1 and J usage is TRBJ2-7, with D uncertain. CDR3 length: 12 residues. Between the trimmed V and J ends, which lost 7 bases and 5 bases, there was a span of 12 bases. Germline V lookup: CDR1 WNHNN, CDR2 SYGVQD (reference sequence). The CDR3 reads CASTVGFDEQYF. The CDR3 coding sequence is TGCGCCAGCACTGTGGGGTTCGACGAGCAGTACTTC.

Details on this clonotype: One junction end disagrees with the germline gene, perhaps due to a read error. The J gene is TRBJ2-7, the V gene TRBV7-6; 13 bases match TRBD2. CDR1 SGHVS and CDR2 FNYEAQ come from the germline V gene. The CDR3 is made up of 13 amino acids. CDR3 coding DNA: TGTGCTAGCAGCTTCGGGACTAGCGGGAAATTCTACTTC. Protein product: CASSFGTSGKFYF.

DNA of the CDR3: TGTGCCAGCAGCTTAGTATCTGGAAACACCATATATTTT. It is translated as CASSLVSGNTIYF. The genes are TRBV7-2 and TRBJ1-3; D unresolved. Germline V gene sequence: CDR1 SGHTA, CDR2 FQGNSA. This CDR3 spans 13 amino acids. V was cut by 1 base and J by 1 base, with 2 bases left in between.

This rearrangement joins TRBV15 to TRBJ2-5, with D unresolved. CDR3 length equals 13 residues. Trimming stripped 5 bases from V and 0 bases from J, with 7 bases between. Germline V CDR1 and CDR2: LNHNV, YYDKDF (reference sequence). The CDR3 DNA sequence: TGTGCCACCAGCCGAAACCACCAAGAGACCCAGTACTTC. It encodes CATSRNHQETQYF. Complete variable domain (other parts from reference TRBV15 and TRBJ2-5): DAMVIQNPRYQVTQFGKPVTLSCSQTLNHNVMYWYQQKSSQAPKLLFHYYDKDFNNEADTPDNFQSRRPNTSFCFLDIRSPGLGDTAMYLCATSRNHQETQYFGPGTRLLVL.

The chain is built from TRBV2 and TRBJ2-7, with 10 bases aligning to TRBD1. J lost 5 bases, V lost 6 bases, and 4 bases had no gene match. The CDR3 loop spans 13 amino acids. CDR1 is SNHLY and CDR2 is FYNNEI in the germline V gene. The DNA of the CDR3 is TGTGCCAGCAGATCGGGACAGGGGAACGAGCAGTACTTC. Encoded protein: CASRSGQGNEQYF.

The rearrangement links TRBV15 to TRBJ1-2; D might be TRBD1 (5 bases). The CDR3 loop spans 15 amino acids. Germline values: CDR1 LNHNV, CDR2 YYDKDF (reference sequence). Trimming left V 0 bases short and J 8 bases short, with 16 bases between. CDR3 region: CATSRERGRGIGYTF. CDR3 nucleotides: TGTGCCACCAGCAGAGAACGGGGCCGCGGTATCGGCTACACCTTC.

This clonotype is a singleton in its sample. The J gene is TRBJ2-1, the V gene TRBV9; tentatively, D is TRBD1 (6 bases). The CDR3 totals 15 residues. Trimming left V 5 bases short and J 6 bases short, with 18 bases between. Germline assignment: CDR1 SGDLS and CDR2 YYNGEE. In DNA form, the CDR3 reads TGTGCCAGCAGGGCAACAGGGATCACCGTCAATGAGCAGTTCTTC. It encodes CASRATGITVNEQFF.

This clonotype showed up just once. The V and J genes are TRBV10-3 and TRBJ2-5, with TRBD2 matching over 7 bases. The CDR3 runs to 14 residues. The V segment lost 2 bases and the J segment 4 bases; nucleotides outside the gene matches: 4. Germline V gives CDR1 ENHRY, CDR2 SYGVKD. The CDR3 spells CAISEGLESETQYF. DNA of the CDR3: TGTGCCATCAGTGAGGGACTAGAGTCAGAGACCCAGTACTTC.

This rearrangement joins TRBV12-3 or TRBV12-4 to TRBJ2-7; a weak D match, TRBD1 (6 bases). The CDR3 has 12 amino acids. With 8 bases removed from V and 7 bases from J, the gap between germline ends came to 15 bases. The CDR3 DNA is TGTGCCAGCTGGACAGCCTTGGGGGAGCAGTACTTC. As protein: CASWTALGEQYF.

This chain uses TRBV7-9 with TRBJ1-5; a possible D gene is TRBD1 (5 bases). This CDR3 comprises 15 residues. Germline CDR1 SEHNR, CDR2 FQNEAQ (reference sequence). Trimming cost V 3 bases and J 1 base, with 10 bases left between them. The CDR3 protein is CASSLGGWSNQPQHF. In DNA form, the CDR3 reads TGTGCCAGCAGCTTGGGGGGTTGGAGCAATCAGCCCCAGCATTTT.

The genes are TRBV4-1 and TRBJ2-1; a weak D match, TRBD2 (5 bases). Germline assignment: CDR1 MGHRA and CDR2 YSYEKL. The CDR3 has 16 residues. Trimming shortened V by 0 bases and J by 3 bases, and 12 bases separated the two germline ends. CDR3 amino acids: CASSQEQPSYYNEQFF. DNA for the CDR3: TGCGCCAGCAGCCAAGAACAACCTAGCTACTACAATGAGCAGTTCTTC.

Within the sample, this clonotype is hyperexpanded (1% or more). The rearrangement links TRBV7-8 to TRBJ2-5; D gene uncertain. V dropped 3 bases and J dropped 4 bases, with 12 bases sitting between them. CDR3 length equals 14 residues. Germline CDR1 reads SGHVS; CDR2 reads FQNEAQ. Here the CDR3 reads CASSFGIGGETQYF. The CDR3 nucleotides are TGTGCCAGCAGCTTTGGTATTGGTGGAGAGACCCAGTACTTC.

This clonotype was recorded at least ten times. This chain links TRBV7-3 with TRBJ2-2; TRBD2 matches at 8 bases. Per the germline V gene, CDR1 is SGHTA and CDR2 is FQGTGA. CDR3 length: 20 amino acids. V was pared by 1 base and J by 0 bases, with 13 bases of the junction left unmatched. The CDR3 sequence: CASSLKDLPLAGANTGELFF. The CDR3 DNA follows: TGTGCCAGCAGCTTAAAGGATCTCCCCCTAGCGGGCGCGAACACCGGGGAGCTGTTTTTT.

This clonotype was seen many times. V and J are TRBV9 and TRBJ2-7; D unresolved. The germline V and J ends were trimmed by 3 bases and 3 bases, with 4 bases remaining between them. From germline, CDR1 is SGDLS and CDR2 YYNGEE. The CDR3 extends over 11 amino acids. The CDR3 DNA follows: TGTGCCAGCAGCGCCATCTACGAGCAGTACTTC. Protein product: CASSAIYEQYF.

On this clonotype: The junction and the germline gene differ at one end; a read error may be behind it. The genes are TRBV11-2 and TRBJ1-2, with D unresolved. The CDR3 loop spans 15 amino acids. Germline CDR1 is SGHAT and CDR2 is FQNNGV. Written as DNA, the CDR3 is TGTGCCAGCAGCCTAGACCCTGGGACTAACTATGGCTACACCTTC. It is translated as CASSLDPGTNYGYTF.

The genes are TRBV7-3 and TRBJ1-1, with D possibly matching TRBD1 (5 bases). This CDR3 is built from 13 residues. The V end lost 3 bases, the J end lost 4 bases, and 9 bases lay between the germline ends. Per germline, CDR1 SGHTA and CDR2 FQGTGA. The chain's CDR3 is CASSFQGGTEAFF. The CDR3 bases are TGTGCCAGCAGCTTCCAGGGAGGCACTGAAGCTTTCTTT.